One sample yielded the 5 T cell receptor beta chains listed below, sequenced in a study of identical twins. One entry per CDR3 protein results from TCRdb running MiXCR on the 5' RACE reads. The sample has under 300,000 distinct CDR3 sequences; 12% are singletons. Another study also made use of these data, one on yellow fever vaccine responses in identical twins.

What was sequenced was memory (CD45RO+) T cells sorted from blood. Source of these receptors: a young woman in good health.

The chain carries TRBV29-1 and TRBJ2-5, with D possibly TRBD2 on 5 matching bases. Germline V gives CDR1 SQVTM, CDR2 ANQGSEA. Trimming stripped 4 bases from V and 2 bases from J, with 11 bases between. The CDR3 is made up of 13 amino acids. The CDR3 DNA reads as TGCAGCGTTGTAGCGTACATACAAGAGACCCAGTACTTC. Translated: CSVVAYIQETQYF.

This rearrangement joins TRBV20-1 to TRBJ2-1; a weak D match, TRBD1 (5 bases). This CDR3 is 14 amino acids long. V lost 6 bases and J lost 0, with 12 bases in between. Germline-derived CDR1 and CDR2 are DFQATT and SNEGSKA (reference sequence). The CDR3 DNA is TGCAGTGCCTGCGACCAGGGCTCCTACAATGAGCAGTTCTTC. It translates to CSACDQGSYNEQFF.

This clonotype was counted many times. The chain joins TRBV12-3 or TRBV12-4 to TRBJ1-5; tentative D call: TRBD1 (5 bases). The CDR3 covers 12 residues. V lost 5 bases and J lost 4, with 6 bases in between. The CDR3 protein is CASSGGNQPQHF. The DNA for the CDR3 is TGTGCCAGCAGTGGGGGAAATCAGCCCCAGCATTTT.

The CDR3 DNA sequence: TGTGCCAGCAGTAAACCGGGACTAGTCTCCTACGAGCAGTACTTC. It encodes CASSKPGLVSYEQYF. J is TRBJ2-7 and V is TRBV27; 8 nucleotides align to TRBD2. J was trimmed by 0 bases and V by 5 bases; bases with no gene match: 6. Per the germline V gene, CDR1 is MNHEY and CDR2 is SMNVEV (reference sequence). The CDR3 runs to 15 residues.

The CDR3 DNA reads TGTGCCAGCAGCCAAGATGAGGGGGCGCCGGTTACTGCTTTCTTT. As protein: CASSQDEGAPVTAFF. The chain recombines TRBV3-1 with TRBJ1-1; 7 nucleotides align to TRBD1. The trim removed 0 bases at V and 11 bases at J, leaving 12 bases unmatched. This CDR3 is built from 15 residues. Germline values: CDR1 LGHDT, CDR2 YNNKEL (reference sequence).